This TCR beta chain derives from a study of blood T cells in healthy people across ages. With a J-beta primer mix and a sample-barcoded 5' primer, a second PCR ran roughly 7 to 11 cycles. TCRdb recomputed calls from the 5' RACE reads with MiXCR, one row per CDR3 protein. The data contain about 780,000 distinct CDR3 sequences, about 42% of them singletons. This CDR3 is built from 13 residues. CDR1 is SGHKS and CDR2 is YYEKEE in the germline V gene (reference sequence). The J segment lost 3 bases and the V segment lost 4 bases, leaving 1 base of the junction unmatched. The sequence derives from a man older than 75 in good health. The chain recombines TRBV5-5 with TRBJ1-5; 7 bases align to TRBD1. Sequencing was performed on blood. The DNA of the CDR3 is TGTGCCAGCAGCGACAGGGTCAATCAGCCCCAGCATTTT. Residues: CASSDRVNQPQHF.